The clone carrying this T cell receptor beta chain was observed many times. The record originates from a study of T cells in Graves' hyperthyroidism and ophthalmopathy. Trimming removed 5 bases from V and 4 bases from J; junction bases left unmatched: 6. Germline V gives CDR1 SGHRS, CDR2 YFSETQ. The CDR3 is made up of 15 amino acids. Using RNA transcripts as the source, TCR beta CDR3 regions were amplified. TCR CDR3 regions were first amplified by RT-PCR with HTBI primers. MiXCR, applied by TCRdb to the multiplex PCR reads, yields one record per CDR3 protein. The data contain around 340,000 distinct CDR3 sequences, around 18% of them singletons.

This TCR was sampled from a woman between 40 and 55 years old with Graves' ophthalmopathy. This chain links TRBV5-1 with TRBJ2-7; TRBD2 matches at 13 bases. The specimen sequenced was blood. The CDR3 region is CASRLGLAGEYEQYF. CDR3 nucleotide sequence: TGCGCCAGCAGACTCGGACTAGCGGGAGAGTACGAGCAGTACTTC.